The rows below give T cell receptor beta chains drawn from one sample of a study of Ad26.COV2.S vaccination and SARS-CoV-2 variants. Measured with immunoSEQ multiplex PCR; TCRdb has only the in-frame clones, and not every one. Of 350,000 to 450,000 clones in the sample, 83% were seen once. Sequences were derived from peripheral blood, sampled in a trial of Ad26.COV2.S vaccine versus placebo. These receptors were obtained from a person aged 18-65 years who received the Ad26.COV2.S COVID-19 vaccine or a placebo. Each CDR3 is given with its conserved first and last residue. A D gene is named only where the DNA matches it firmly. Rows may omit the clone size; those that give it use once, few, many or a size class.

clone_size j_call d_call v_call cdr3_aa cdr3_nt
. TRBJ2-7 . TRBV24-1 CATSDLEDRSLSYEQYF TGTGCCACCAGTGATTTAGAGGACCGGTCCCTATCCTACGAGCAGTACTTC
. TRBJ2-7 TRBD2 TRBV7-9 CASSLDSGSYEQYF TGTGCCAGCAGCTTAGATAGCGGGAGCTACGAGCAGTACTTC
many TRBJ1-2 TRBD1 TRBV5-8 CASSRTGANYGYTF TGTGCCAGCAGCCGGACAGGGGCTAACTATGGCTACACCTTC
. TRBJ2-7 TRBD1 TRBV18 CASSRHQGAEQYF TGTGCCAGCTCACGACATCAGGGGGCCGAGCAGTACTTC
. TRBJ2-2 TRBD2 TRBV7-9 CASSFGLAGGTTGELFF TGTGCCAGCAGCTTCGGACTAGCGGGGGGAACCACCGGGGAGCTGTTTTTT
. TRBJ2-1 . TRBV18 CASSPRTGSSYNEQFF TGTGCCAGCTCACCACGTACAGGAAGCTCCTACAATGAGCAGTTCTTC
. TRBJ1-3 . TRBV7-8 CASSPRGGVVGNTIYF TGTGCCAGCAGCCCCCGTGGGGGGGTAGTTGGAAACACCATATATTTT
. TRBJ1-4 . TRBV5-1 CASGRGATNEKLFF TGCGCCAGCGGACGGGGGGCGACTAATGAAAAACTGTTTTTT
once TRBJ2-5 . TRBV19 CASSIGSQETQYF TGTGCCAGTAGTATAGGCAGCCAAGAGACCCAGTACTTC
. TRBJ1-2 . TRBV9 CASSGQVTANYGYTF TGTGCCAGCAGCGGACAGGTTACGGCTAACTATGGCTACACCTTC
. TRBJ1-1 . TRBV7-9 CASSLSELKGTLMNTEAFF TGTGCCAGCAGCTTATCGGAGTTGAAGGGGACCCTCATGAACACTGAAGCTTTCTTT
once TRBJ1-1 . TRBV3-1/TRBV3-2 CASSQQVNTEAFF TGTGCCAGCAGCCAACAGGTGAACACTGAAGCTTTCTTT
. TRBJ1-3 . TRBV15 CATSRDSSGNTIYF TGTGCCACCAGCAGAGACAGCTCTGGAAACACCATATATTTT
few TRBJ2-3 . TRBV7-3 CASSRGPQDTQYF TGTGCCAGCAGCCGGGGCCCGCAAGATACGCAGTATTTT
. TRBJ1-2 . TRBV12-3/TRBV12-4 CASSSGSGYTF TGTGCCAGCAGTTCAGGGTCTGGCTACACCTTC
few TRBJ1-2 . TRBV5-1 CASSWGLGSNYGYTF TGCGCCAGCAGCTGGGGACTTGGCTCTAACTATGGCTACACCTTC
. TRBJ2-7 TRBD2 TRBV28 CASSLLAGAYEQYF TGTGCCAGCAGTTTACTAGCGGGAGCCTACGAGCAGTACTTC
. TRBJ2-2 . TRBV21-1 CASSTTRDSRLNTGELFF TGTGCCAGCAGCACCACCCGGGACTCCCGGCTCAACACCGGGGAGCTGTTTTTT
. TRBJ1-1 . TRBV11-2 CASSFAGRSNTEAFF TGTGCCAGCAGCTTTGCCGGGCGTTCGAACACTGAAGCTTTCTTT
. TRBJ2-5 . TRBV6-2/TRBV6-3 CASSYTGAGRETQYF TGTGCCAGCAGTTACACCGGGGCTGGGCGGGAGACCCAGTACTTC
. TRBJ1-5 TRBD1 TRBV4-1 CASSPGTGHSNQPQHF TGCGCCAGCAGCCCGGGGACAGGGCATAGCAATCAGCCCCAGCATTTT
. TRBJ1-2 TRBD1 TRBV2 CASTTTGSRGYTF TGTGCCAGCACCACGACAGGGAGTCGTGGCTACACCTTC
once TRBJ2-7 TRBD2 TRBV9 CASSRLAGVGEQYF TGTGCCAGCAGTAGACTAGCGGGAGTCGGCGAGCAGTACTTC
few TRBJ2-7 . TRBV4-1 CASSRLKTGSYEQYF TGCGCCAGCAGCCGACTGAAGACAGGATCCTACGAGCAGTACTTC
. TRBJ2-7 . TRBV18 CASSPGTDSYEQYF TGTGCCAGCTCCCCCGGGACTGATTCCTACGAGCAGTACTTC
few TRBJ2-7 . TRBV5-4 CASSSDRILGEQYF TGTGCCAGCAGCTCCGACAGGATCCTGGGGGAGCAGTACTTC
. TRBJ2-3 . TRBV7-2 CASSLVGITDTQYF TGTGCCAGCAGCTTAGTAGGAATCACAGATACGCAGTATTTT
. TRBJ2-3 TRBD1 TRBV7-6 CASSSDRESSTDTQYF TGTGCCAGCAGCTCCGACAGGGAGTCTAGCACAGATACGCAGTATTTT